This T cell receptor beta chain was identified in a study of T cell responses to AZD1222 COVID-19 vaccine. Study-wide results and limits: Across the whole spike, CD4 TCRs peaked at regions 160-218 and 743-854.

Some clones are missing from TCRdb's copy, which holds only in-frame ones; the method was immunoSEQ multiplex PCR. The data show approximately 190,000 clones, more than 75% seen once. Points on this clone: No antigen is known for it.

Germline V CDR1 and CDR2: SGHNT, YYREEE (reference sequence). The CDR3 is 16 residues long. Trimming stripped 4 bases from V and 7 bases from J, with 23 bases between. This material consisted of peripheral blood, taken on day 0 of AZD1222 vaccination. V usage is TRBV5-4 and J usage is TRBJ1-2; TRBD1 is a possible D gene (5 bases). This TCR was sampled from an adult in good health. The CDR3, as DNA: TGTGCCAGCAGCCACAACAGTAGAACGGTTAGGGGTGGCTACACCTTC. It is translated as CASSHNSRTVRGGYTF.